The clone carrying this T cell receptor (beta chain) was seen more than once but under ten times. The antigen remains unidentified. Construction of the TCRbeta library involved unique molecular identifiers. From the PCR reads, TCRdb called clonotypes with MiXCR, one entry per CDR3 protein. Counted here are 85,000 to 120,000 distinct CDR3 sequences, around 7.8% occurring once; the ten biggest clones make up roughly 17%. This record comes from a study of T-cell reconstitution after alpha-beta-depleted transplantation in children. Overall study results and limits: For some patients, TCRbeta diversity was high at day 60 because of recipient T cells and thymic progenitors that survived. Several hundred expanded graft clones reportedly supplied alpha-beta T cells about two months after transplant. From newly produced T cells came most of the T-cell counts and diversity one year after transplant.

The ends lost 0 bases at V and 0 bases at J; junction bases unmatched: 8. Germline CDR1 MNHEY, CDR2 SVGAGI. CDR3 length: 18 residues. The sequence was collected from a boy between 2 and 15 years old with acute lymphoblastic leukemia, due to receive a stem cell transplant. The sample consisted of PBMCs, taken before TCRalphabeta/CD19-depleted stem cell transplant. The V call is TRBV6-5, the J call TRBJ1-5, with 7 bases identical to TRBD1. In DNA form, the CDR3 reads TGTGCCAGCAGTTACTCCAGTCGGGGACAGTTTAGCAATCAGCCCCAGCATTTT. It encodes CASSYSSRGQFSNQPQHF.